These 5 T cell receptor beta chains were all obtained from the same sample, sequenced in a study of radiotherapy plus CTLA-4 blockade in lung cancer. Measured with immunoSEQ multiplex PCR; TCRdb has only the in-frame clones, and not every one. Of tens of thousands of clones listed, approximately 80% were seen once; the top ten hold about 2.5%. Sequencing used peripheral blood, obtained from a patient treated with radiotherapy plus ipilimumab. Receptors originate from a human donor with non-small cell lung cancer whose response to radiotherapy plus ipilimumab could not be evaluated.

This chain joins TRBV5-6 and TRBJ2-7, with 9 bases fitting TRBD2. The germline V gene encodes CDR1 SGHDT and CDR2 YYEEEE. The CDR3 contains 13 residues. Trimming removed 4 bases from V and 3 bases from J; junction bases left unmatched: 2. CDR3 sequence reads: CASSPTSGYEQYF. The CDR3, as DNA: TGTGCCAGCAGCCCGACTAGCGGCTACGAGCAGTACTTC.

This clone was picked up a small number of times. For the CDR3, the DNA is TGTGCCAGCAGCCCAAACTACGAGCAGTACTTC. It specifies CASSPNYEQYF. The genes are TRBV7-2 and TRBJ2-7, with D hard to call. Germline CDR1 and CDR2: SGHTA and FQGNSA. Trimming took 5 bases from V and 3 from J, leaving 5 bases between them. CDR3 size: 11 residues.

This chain uses TRBV6-1 with TRBJ1-3; D may be TRBD1 (6 bases). CDR1 is MNHNS and CDR2 is SASEGT in the germline V gene. V lost 6 bases and J 2 bases, leaving 11 bases between the germline ends. The CDR3 has 14 amino acids. The CDR3 reads CASSYRGTGNTIYF. CDR3 DNA sequence: TGTGCCAGCAGCTATAGGGGGACTGGAAACACCATATATTTT.

This clone occurred a few times. The gene calls are TRBV9 and TRBJ1-3; no reliable D call. Per germline, CDR1 SGDLS and CDR2 YYNGEE. The V end was cut by 0 bases, the J end by 0 bases, with 4 bases between. The CDR3 runs to 14 residues. CDR3: CASSVASSGNTIYF. The CDR3 region has the DNA TGTGCCAGCAGCGTAGCTAGCTCTGGAAACACCATATATTTT.

The V gene is TRBV2, the J gene TRBJ2-6; TRBD2 matches at 7 bases. Losses at the gene ends were 10 bases for V and 0 bases for J; bases not matched to a gene: 6. Germline CDR1 and CDR2: SNHLY and FYNNEI. There are 15 residues in the CDR3. The CDR3 bases are TGTGCCACCCGGAGGGAGGGCTCTGGGGCCAACGTCCTGACTTTC. It translates to CATRREGSGANVLTF.